The source of this TCR beta chain is a study of cytomegalovirus exposure and HLA in healthy donors. Overall study results and limits: The sole available immune exposure information was CMV serostatus. The Asian-associated ancestry cluster reportedly had fewer N-insertions than the approximately 700-donor mean in a later analysis.

In the case of this clone: Its target is not known.

Trimming stripped 2 bases from V and 4 bases from J, with 15 bases between. The length of the CDR3 is 16 residues. Germline CDR1 reads MNHEY; CDR2 reads SMNVEV (reference sequence). PCR used 60 Vbeta primers and 13 Jbeta primers. Some clones are missing from TCRdb's copy, which holds only in-frame ones; the method was immunoSEQ multiplex PCR. The table lists some 82,000 clones, 65% to 85% of them singletons. While unrecorded immune exposures were likely, the donors were nominally healthy when sampled. The sequenced sample was PBMCs. The sequence was obtained from a woman between 50 and 59 years old in good health and CMV-seronegative. This chain connects TRBV27 to TRBJ1-5; a possible D gene is TRBD1 (6 bases). CDR3 residues: CASSLRGKGRNQPQHF. CDR3 DNA sequence: TGTGCCAGCAGTTTAAGGGGGAAGGGGCGTAATCAGCCCCAGCATTTT.